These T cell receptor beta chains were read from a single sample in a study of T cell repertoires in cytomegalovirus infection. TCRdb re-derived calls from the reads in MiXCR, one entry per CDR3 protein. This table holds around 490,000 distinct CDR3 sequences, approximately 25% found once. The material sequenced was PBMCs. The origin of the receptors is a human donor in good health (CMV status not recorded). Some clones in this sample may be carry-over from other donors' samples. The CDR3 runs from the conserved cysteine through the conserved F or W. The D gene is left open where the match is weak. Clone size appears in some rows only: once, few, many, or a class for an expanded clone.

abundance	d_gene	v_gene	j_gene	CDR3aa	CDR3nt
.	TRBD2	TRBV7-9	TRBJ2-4	CASSSEREGGNIQYF	TGTGCCAGCAGCTCCGAGAGGGAGGGTGGGAACATTCAGTACTTC
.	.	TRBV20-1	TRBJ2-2	CSASGRLSPGELFF	TGCAGTGCTAGCGGTCGTCTATCACCCGGGGAGCTGTTTTTT
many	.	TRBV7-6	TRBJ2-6	CASSLDGPTGANVLTF	TGTGCCAGCAGCTTAGACGGGCCCACTGGGGCCAACGTCCTGACTTTC
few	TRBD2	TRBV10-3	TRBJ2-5	CAIKEGGRGETQYF	TGTGCCATCAAGGAGGGCGGGAGGGGTGAGACCCAGTACTTC
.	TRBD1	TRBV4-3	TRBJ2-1	CASSQETGGYNEQFF	TGCGCCAGCAGCCAAGAGACAGGGGGATACAATGAGCAGTTCTTC
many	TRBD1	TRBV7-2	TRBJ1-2	CASSVTEGQSYGYTF	TGTGCCAGCAGCGTTACCGAGGGACAGTCCTATGGCTACACCTTC
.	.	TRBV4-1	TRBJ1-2	CASSQGGHPADLF	TGCGCCAGCAGCCAAGGGGGACACCCTGCGGATTTATTC
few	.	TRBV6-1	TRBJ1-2	CASSYGRGYTF	TGTGCCAGCAGTTATGGGAGGGGCTACACCTTC
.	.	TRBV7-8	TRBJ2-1	CASSLVALSSYNEQFF	TGTGCCAGCAGCTTAGTAGCGCTCAGCTCCTACAATGAGCAGTTCTTC
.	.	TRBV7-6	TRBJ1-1	CASSLGVLNTEAFF	TGTGCCAGCAGCTTAGGGGTTTTGAACACTGAAGCTTTCTTT
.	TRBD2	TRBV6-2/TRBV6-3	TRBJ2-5	CASSLTAGGFQETQYF	TGTGCCAGCAGCCTGACAGCGGGAGGGTTCCAAGAGACCCAGTACTTC
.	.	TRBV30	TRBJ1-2	CAWTRGVYGYTF	TGTGCCTGGACCCGAGGGGTCTATGGCTACACCTTC
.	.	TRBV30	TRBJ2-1	CAWRKSSYNEQFF	TGTGCCTGGAGGAAAAGCTCCTACAATGAGCAGTTCTTC
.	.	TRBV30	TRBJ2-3	CAWRSGPGTDTQYF	TGTGCCTGGAGGTCGGGACCGGGCACAGATACGCAGTATTTT
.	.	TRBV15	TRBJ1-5	CATSPWTGNQPQHF	TGTGCCACCAGCCCCTGGACAGGCAATCAGCCCCAGCATTTT
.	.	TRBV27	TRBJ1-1	CASSLVTGYTEAFF	TGTGCCAGCAGTTTAGTTACAGGGTACACTGAAGCTTTCTTT
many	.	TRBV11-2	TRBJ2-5	CASSLERVRNQETQYF	TGTGCCAGCAGCTTAGAGCGCGTCAGAAACCAAGAGACCCAGTACTTC
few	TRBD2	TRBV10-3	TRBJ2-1	CAISGASGSNEQFF	TGTGCCATCAGTGGCGCCAGCGGGAGTAATGAGCAGTTCTTC
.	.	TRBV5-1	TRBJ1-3	CASRPDGSSGNTIYF	TGCGCCAGCAGGCCTGACGGGAGCTCTGGAAACACCATATATTTT
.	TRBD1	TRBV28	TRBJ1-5	CASSLPVGEGARQPQHF	TGTGCCAGCAGTTTACCGGTGGGTGAGGGGGCGCGTCAGCCCCAGCATTTT
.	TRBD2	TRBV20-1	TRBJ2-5	CSASREREFRETQYF	TGCAGTGCTAGTAGGGAGCGGGAGTTCAGGGAGACCCAGTACTTC
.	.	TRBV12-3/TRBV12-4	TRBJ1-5	CASSLAGVLIADQPQHF	TGTGCCAGCAGTTTAGCAGGGGTGTTGATCGCTGATCAGCCCCAGCATTTT
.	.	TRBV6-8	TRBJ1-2	CASRRTAANYGYTF	TGTGCCAGCAGAAGGACAGCTGCTAACTATGGCTACACCTTC
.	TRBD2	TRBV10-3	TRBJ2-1	CAIREGLAYNEQFF	TGTGCCATTAGAGAGGGACTAGCTTACAATGAGCAGTTCTTC
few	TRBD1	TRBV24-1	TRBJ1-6	CATSEVTRDRGETYNSPLHF	TGTGCCACCAGTGAGGTAACCCGGGACAGGGGAGAAACCTATAATTCACCCCTCCACTTT
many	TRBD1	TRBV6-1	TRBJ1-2	CASKQGSYGYTF	TGTGCCAGCAAACAGGGGAGCTATGGCTACACCTTC
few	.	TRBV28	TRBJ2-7	CASSLFLGRPTYEQYF	TGTGCCAGCAGTTTATTTCTCGGCAGGCCTACCTACGAGCAGTACTTC
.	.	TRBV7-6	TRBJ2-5	CASSLRVGSETQYF	TGTGCCAGCAGTCTGCGAGTAGGGTCAGAGACCCAGTACTTC
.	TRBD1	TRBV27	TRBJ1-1	CASSSQGAVYGNTEAFF	TGTGCCAGCAGTTCCCAGGGGGCTGTCTATGGGAACACTGAAGCTTTCTTT
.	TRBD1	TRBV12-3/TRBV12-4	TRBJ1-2	CASSLRTRDRRNYGYTF	TGTGCCAGCAGTTTAAGAACCCGGGACAGGCGGAACTATGGCTACACCTTC